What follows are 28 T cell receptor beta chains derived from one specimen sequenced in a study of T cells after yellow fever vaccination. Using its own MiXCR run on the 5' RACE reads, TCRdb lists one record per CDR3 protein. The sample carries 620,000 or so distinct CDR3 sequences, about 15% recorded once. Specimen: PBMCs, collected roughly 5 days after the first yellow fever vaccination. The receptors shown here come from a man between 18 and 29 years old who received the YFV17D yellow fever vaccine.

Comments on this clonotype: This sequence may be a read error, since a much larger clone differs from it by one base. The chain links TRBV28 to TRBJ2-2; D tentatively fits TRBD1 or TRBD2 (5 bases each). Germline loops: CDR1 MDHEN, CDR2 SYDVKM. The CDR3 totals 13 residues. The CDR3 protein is CASTQWGTGVLFF. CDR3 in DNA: TGTGCCAGCACCCAGTGGGGCACCGGGGTGCTGTTTTTT.

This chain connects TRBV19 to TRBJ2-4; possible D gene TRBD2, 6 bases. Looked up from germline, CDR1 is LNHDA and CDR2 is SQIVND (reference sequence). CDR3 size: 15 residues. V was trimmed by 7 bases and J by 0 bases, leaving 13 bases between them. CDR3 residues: CASKVPGGAKNIQYF. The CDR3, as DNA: TGTGCCAGTAAGGTCCCCGGGGGAGCCAAAAACATTCAGTACTTC.

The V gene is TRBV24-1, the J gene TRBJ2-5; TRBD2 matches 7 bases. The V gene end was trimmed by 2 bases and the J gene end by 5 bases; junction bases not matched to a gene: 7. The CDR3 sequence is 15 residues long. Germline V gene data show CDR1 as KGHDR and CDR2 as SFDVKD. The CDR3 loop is CATSDWTRSSETQYF. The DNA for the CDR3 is TGTGCCACCAGTGATTGGACTAGGTCCTCGGAGACCCAGTACTTC.

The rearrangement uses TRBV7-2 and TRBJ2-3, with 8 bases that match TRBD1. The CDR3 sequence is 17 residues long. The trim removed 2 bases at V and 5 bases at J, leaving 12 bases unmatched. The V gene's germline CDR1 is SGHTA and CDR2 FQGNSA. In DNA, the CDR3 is TGTGCCAGCAGCTTACTCAGCCAGGGGGCGCTGGAAGATACGCAGTATTTT. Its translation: CASSLLSQGALEDTQYF.

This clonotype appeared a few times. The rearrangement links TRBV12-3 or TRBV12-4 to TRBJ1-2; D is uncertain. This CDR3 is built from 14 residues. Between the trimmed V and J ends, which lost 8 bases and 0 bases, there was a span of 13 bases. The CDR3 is CASSLALANYGYTF. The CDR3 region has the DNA TGTGCCAGCTCTCTCGCGTTAGCTAACTATGGCTACACCTTC.

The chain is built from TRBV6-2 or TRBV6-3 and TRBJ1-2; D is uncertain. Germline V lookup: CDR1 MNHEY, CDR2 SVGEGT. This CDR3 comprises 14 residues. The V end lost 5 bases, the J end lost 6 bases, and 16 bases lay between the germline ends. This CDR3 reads CASSPDNIGNGYTF. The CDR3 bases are TGTGCCAGCAGTCCAGACAACATTGGGAATGGCTACACCTTC.

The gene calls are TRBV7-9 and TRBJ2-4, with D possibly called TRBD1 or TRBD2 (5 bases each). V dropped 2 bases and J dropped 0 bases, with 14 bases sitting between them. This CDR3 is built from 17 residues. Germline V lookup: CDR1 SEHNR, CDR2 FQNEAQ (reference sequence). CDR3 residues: CASSLPIGDLAKNIQYF. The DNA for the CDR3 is TGTGCCAGCAGCTTACCGATTGGGGACCTAGCCAAAAACATTCAGTACTTC.

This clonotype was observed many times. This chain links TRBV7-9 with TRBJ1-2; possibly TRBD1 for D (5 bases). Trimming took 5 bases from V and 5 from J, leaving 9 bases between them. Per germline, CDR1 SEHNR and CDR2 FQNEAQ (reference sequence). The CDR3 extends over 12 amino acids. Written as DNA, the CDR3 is TGTGCCAGCAGCCCAGCAGGGTATGGCTACACCTTC. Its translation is CASSPAGYGYTF.

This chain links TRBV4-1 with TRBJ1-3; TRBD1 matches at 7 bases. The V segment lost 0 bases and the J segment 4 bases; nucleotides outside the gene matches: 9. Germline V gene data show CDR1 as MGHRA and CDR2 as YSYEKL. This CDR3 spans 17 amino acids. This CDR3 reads CASSQEQGSLFGNTIYF. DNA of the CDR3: TGCGCCAGCAGCCAAGAACAGGGGTCACTGTTCGGAAACACCATATATTTT.

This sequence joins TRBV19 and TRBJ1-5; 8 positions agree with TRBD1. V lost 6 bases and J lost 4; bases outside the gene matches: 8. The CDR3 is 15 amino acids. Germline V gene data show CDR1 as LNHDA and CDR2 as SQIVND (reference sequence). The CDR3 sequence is CASSLLQGENQPQHF. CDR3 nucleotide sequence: TGTGCCAGTAGCCTTCTACAGGGGGAGAATCAGCCCCAGCATTTT.

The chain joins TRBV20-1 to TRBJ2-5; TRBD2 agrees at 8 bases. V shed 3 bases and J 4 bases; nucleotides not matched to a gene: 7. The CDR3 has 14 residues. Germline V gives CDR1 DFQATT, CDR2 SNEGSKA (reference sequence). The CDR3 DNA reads TGCAGTGCTAGCGGGGGGGGTGTTTCAGAGACCCAGTACTTC. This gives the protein CSASGGGVSETQYF.

In DNA, the CDR3 is TGCAGTGCTTCTGGGACGGCGACTACCTACGAGCAGTACTTC. This encodes CSASGTATTYEQYF. V gene TRBV20-1 combines with J gene TRBJ2-7; tentatively, D is TRBD1 or TRBD2 (5 bases each). Germline V gives CDR1 DFQATT, CDR2 SNEGSKA (reference sequence). V shed 5 bases and J shed 2 bases, with 16 bases lying between them. CDR3 length equals 14 residues.

CDR3 sequence (DNA): TGCAGTGCTCCCCAGGGGGGAGGGAACACTGAAGCTTTCTTT. It translates to CSAPQGGGNTEAFF. This sequence joins TRBV20-1 and TRBJ1-1, with TRBD1 matching over 7 bases. CDR3 length: 14 amino acids. With 5 bases clipped from V and 1 base from J, the junction kept 7 bases outside the gene matches. CDR1 is DFQATT and CDR2 is SNEGSKA in the germline V gene (reference sequence).

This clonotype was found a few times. CDR3 residues: CASSPRQGEQETQYF. CDR3 sequence (DNA): TGTGCCAGCTCACCAAGGCAGGGGGAGCAAGAGACCCAGTACTTC. This chain links TRBV18 with TRBJ2-5; 7 nucleotides match TRBD1. Germline V gene lookup returns CDR1 KGHSH and CDR2 LQKENI. This CDR3 has 15 amino acids. V gave up 2 bases and J gave up 2 bases; unmatched junction bases: 5.

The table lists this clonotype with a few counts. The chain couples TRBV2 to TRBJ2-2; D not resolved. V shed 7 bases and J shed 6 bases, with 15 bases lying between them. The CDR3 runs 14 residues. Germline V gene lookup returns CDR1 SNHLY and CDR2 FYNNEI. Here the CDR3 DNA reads TGTGCCAGCATATCTGAACGGCAAGCCGGGGAGCTGTTTTTT. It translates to CASISERQAGELFF. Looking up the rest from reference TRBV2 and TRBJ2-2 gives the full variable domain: EPEVTQTPSHQVTQMGQEVILRCVPISNHLYFYWYRQILGQKVEFLVSFYNNEISEKSEIFDDQFSVERPDGSNFTLKIRSTKLEDSAMYFCASISERQAGELFFGEGSRLTVL.

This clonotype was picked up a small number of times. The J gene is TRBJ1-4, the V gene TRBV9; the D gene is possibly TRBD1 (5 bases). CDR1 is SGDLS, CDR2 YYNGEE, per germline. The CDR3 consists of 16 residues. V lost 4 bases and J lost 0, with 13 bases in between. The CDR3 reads CASSSDGTATNEKLFF. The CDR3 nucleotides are TGTGCCAGCAGCTCAGATGGGACGGCAACTAATGAAAAACTGTTTTTT.

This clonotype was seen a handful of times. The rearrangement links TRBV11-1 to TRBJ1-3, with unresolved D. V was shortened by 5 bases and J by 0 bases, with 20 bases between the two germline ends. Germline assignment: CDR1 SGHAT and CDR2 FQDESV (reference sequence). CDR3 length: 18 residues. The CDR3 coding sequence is TGTGCCAGCAGCCTTCCTTCCCGGTCTATTTTCTCTGGAAACACCATATATTTT. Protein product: CASSLPSRSIFSGNTIYF. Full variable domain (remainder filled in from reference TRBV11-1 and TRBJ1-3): EAEVAQSPRYKITEKSQAVAFWCDPISGHATLYWYRQILGQGPELLVQFQDESVVDDSQLPKDRFSAERLKGVDSTLKIQPAELGDSAMYLCASSLPSRSIFSGNTIYFGEGSWLTVV.

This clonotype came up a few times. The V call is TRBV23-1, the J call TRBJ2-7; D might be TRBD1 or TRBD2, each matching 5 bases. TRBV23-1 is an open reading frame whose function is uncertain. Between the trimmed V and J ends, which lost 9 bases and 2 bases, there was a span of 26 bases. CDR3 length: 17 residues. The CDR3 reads CARAPGHSREGPYEQYV. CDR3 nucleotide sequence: TGCGCCAGAGCCCCTGGGCACAGCCGTGAGGGACCCTACGAGCAGTACGTC.

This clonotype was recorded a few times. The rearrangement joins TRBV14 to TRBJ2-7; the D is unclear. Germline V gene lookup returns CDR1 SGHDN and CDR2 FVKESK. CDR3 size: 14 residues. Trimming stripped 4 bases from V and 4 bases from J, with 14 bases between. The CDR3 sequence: CASSRDGPRYEQYF. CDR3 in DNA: TGTGCCAGCAGCCGAGACGGTCCCCGGTACGAGCAGTACTTC.

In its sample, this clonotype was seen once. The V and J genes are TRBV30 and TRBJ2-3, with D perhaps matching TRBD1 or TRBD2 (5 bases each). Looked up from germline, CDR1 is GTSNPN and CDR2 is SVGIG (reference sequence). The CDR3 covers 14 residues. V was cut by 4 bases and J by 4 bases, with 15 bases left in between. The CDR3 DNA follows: TGTGCCTGGAACGGACTCCGGGGACCAGATACGCAGTATTTT. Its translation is CAWNGLRGPDTQYF.

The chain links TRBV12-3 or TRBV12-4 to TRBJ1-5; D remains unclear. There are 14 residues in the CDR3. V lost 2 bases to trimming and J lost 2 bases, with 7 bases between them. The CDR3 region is CASSLRRGNQPQHF. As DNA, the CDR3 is TGTGCCAGCAGTTTAAGGCGTGGCAATCAGCCCCAGCATTTT.

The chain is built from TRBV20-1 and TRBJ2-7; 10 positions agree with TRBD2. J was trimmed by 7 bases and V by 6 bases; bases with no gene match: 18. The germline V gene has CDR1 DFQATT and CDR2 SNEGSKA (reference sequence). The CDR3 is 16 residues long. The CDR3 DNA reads TGCAGTGCCGAGGTCAGCGGGGGGGGCACCGTACGGGAGCAGTACTTC. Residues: CSAEVSGGGTVREQYF.

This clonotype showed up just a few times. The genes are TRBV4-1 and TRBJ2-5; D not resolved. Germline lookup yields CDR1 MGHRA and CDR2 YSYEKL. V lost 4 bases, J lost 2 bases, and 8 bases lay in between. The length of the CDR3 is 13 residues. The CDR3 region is CASSRGPQETQYF. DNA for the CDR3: TGCGCCAGCAGCCGCGGCCCGCAAGAGACCCAGTACTTC.

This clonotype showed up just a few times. CDR3 coding DNA: TGTGCCAGCAGCCCCCTGCCCCTAGCGGGGGCAGATACGCAGTATTTT. Protein product: CASSPLPLAGADTQYF. The V gene is TRBV14, the J gene TRBJ2-3; 10 nucleotides align to TRBD2. This CDR3 region has 16 residues. Germline loops: CDR1 SGHDN, CDR2 FVKESK. V gave up 4 bases and J gave up 4 bases; unmatched junction bases: 8.

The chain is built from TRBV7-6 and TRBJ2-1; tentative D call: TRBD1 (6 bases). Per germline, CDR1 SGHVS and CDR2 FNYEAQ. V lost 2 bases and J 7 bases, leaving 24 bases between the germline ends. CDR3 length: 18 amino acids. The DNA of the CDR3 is TGTGCCAGCAGCTTAATGAGCGTCTCGGGCAGGGGAGCGAATGAGCAGTTCTTC. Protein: CASSLMSVSGRGANEQFF.

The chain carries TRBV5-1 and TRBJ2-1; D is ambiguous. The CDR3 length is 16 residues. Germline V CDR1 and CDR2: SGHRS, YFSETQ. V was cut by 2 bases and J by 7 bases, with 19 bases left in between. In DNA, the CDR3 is TGCGCCAGCAGCTTCGTGGCGCGCCCCCTAAGGAATGAGCAGTTCTTC. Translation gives CASSFVARPLRNEQFF. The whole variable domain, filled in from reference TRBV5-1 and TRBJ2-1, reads KAGVTQTPRYLIKTRGQQVTLSCSPISGHRSVSWYQQTPGQGLQFLFEYFSETQRNKGNFPGRFSGRQFSNSRSEMNVSTLELGDSALYLCASSFVARPLRNEQFFGPGTRLTVL.

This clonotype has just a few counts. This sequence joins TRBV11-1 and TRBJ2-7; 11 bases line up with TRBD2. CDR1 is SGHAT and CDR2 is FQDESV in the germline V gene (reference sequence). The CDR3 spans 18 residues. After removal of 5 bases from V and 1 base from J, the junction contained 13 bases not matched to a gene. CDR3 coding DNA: TGTGCCAGCAGCCCAGGAACTAGCGGGGGCCGGAATTCCTACGAGCAGTACTTC. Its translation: CASSPGTSGGRNSYEQYF.

CDR3 loop: CAIRETQRNTEAFF. The CDR3 DNA follows: TGTGCCATCAGGGAGACACAGAGGAACACTGAAGCTTTCTTT. V is TRBV10-3 and J is TRBJ1-1, with D uncertain. The CDR3 runs 14 residues. Germline values: CDR1 ENHRY, CDR2 SYGVKD. The ends were cut back, 6 bases at V and 1 base at J, with 12 bases in the middle.